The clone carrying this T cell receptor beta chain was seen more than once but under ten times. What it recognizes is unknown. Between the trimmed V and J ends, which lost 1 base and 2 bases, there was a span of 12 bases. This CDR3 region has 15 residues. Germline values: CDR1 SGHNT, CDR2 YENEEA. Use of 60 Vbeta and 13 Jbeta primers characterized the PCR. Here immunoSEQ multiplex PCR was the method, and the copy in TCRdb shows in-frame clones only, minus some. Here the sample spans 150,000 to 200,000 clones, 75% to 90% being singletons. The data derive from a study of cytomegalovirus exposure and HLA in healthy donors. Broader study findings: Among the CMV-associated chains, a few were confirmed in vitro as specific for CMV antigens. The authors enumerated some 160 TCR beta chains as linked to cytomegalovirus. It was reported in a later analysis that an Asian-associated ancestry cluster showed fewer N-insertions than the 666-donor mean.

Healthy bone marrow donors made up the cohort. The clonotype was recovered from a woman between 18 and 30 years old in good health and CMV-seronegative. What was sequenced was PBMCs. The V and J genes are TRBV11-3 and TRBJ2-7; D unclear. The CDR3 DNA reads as TGTGCCAGCAGCTTAGGCTCTTCCGACACCTACGAGCAGTACTTC. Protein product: CASSLGSSDTYEQYF.